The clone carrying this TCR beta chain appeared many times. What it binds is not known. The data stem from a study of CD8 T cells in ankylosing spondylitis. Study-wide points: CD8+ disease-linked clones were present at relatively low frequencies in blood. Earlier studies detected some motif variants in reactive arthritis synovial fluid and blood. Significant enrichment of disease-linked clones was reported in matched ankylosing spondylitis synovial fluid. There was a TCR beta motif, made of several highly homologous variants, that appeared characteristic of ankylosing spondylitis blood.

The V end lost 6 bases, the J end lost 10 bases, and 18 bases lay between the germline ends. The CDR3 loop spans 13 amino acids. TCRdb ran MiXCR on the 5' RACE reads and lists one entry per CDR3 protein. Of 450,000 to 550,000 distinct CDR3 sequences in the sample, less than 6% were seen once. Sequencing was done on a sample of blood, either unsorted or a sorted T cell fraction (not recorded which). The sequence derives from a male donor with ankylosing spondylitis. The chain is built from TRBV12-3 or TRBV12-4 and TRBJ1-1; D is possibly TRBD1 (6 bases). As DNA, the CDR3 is TGTGCCAGCAGCCAACAGGGATTTAGAGGAGCTTTCTTT. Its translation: CASSQQGFRGAFF.